This section outlines one T cell receptor beta chain sequence together with its context. No antigen is known for it. A universal primer site and UMIs were added as TCR cDNA was made by 5'RACE template switching. TCRdb ran MiXCR on the 5' RACE reads and lists one entry per CDR3 protein. In the table there are some 290,000 distinct CDR3 sequences, 9.5% to 12% of which are singletons. The data belong to a study of T cells after yellow fever vaccination. Study conclusions and caveats: It was the secondary response that reached its peak faster, day 5 versus 15, but it was weaker. Boosting was followed by the reappearance of most primary-vaccination clones (less than 98% CD4, about 90% CD8).

V shed 0 bases and J shed 8 bases, with 9 bases lying between them. Germline V gives CDR1 LGHDT, CDR2 YNNKEL (reference sequence). This CDR3 contains 13 residues. The sequencing used CD4+ T cells sorted from PBMCs, collected 45 days after the yellow fever booster vaccination. This sequence originates from a man aged 18 to 35 who received the YFV17D yellow fever vaccine. The rearrangement joins TRBV3-1 to TRBJ2-3, with no clear D. The CDR3 is CASSQDPGGTQYF. The CDR3 nucleotides are TGTGCCAGCAGCCAAGATCCGGGTGGTACGCAGTATTTT.